This T cell receptor beta chain was identified in a study of T-cell reconstitution after alpha-beta-depleted transplantation in children. Study conclusions and caveats: At around two months after transplant, the alpha-beta T cells were reportedly derived from several hundred expanded clones that came from non-depleted graft cells. Newly produced T cells mostly accounted for T-cell counts and diversity one year post-transplant. High day-60 TCRbeta diversity in some patients came from surviving recipient T cells and thymic progenitors.

Germline V CDR1 and CDR2: SQVTM, ANQGSEA. With V trimmed by 4 bases and J by 7 bases, 4 bases remained unmatched. The CDR3 has 12 residues. This clonotype was recorded at least ten times. Its antigen is not identified. Unique molecular identifiers were incorporated when the TCRbeta library was constructed. TCRdb reprocessed the PCR reads via MiXCR and lists one record per CDR3 protein. The sample has about 590,000 distinct CDR3 sequences; about an eighth are singletons. This chain links TRBV29-1 with TRBJ2-7; 10 bases line up with TRBD1. The sample consisted of PBMCs, mostly from graft donor cells, taken 360 days after TCRalphabeta/CD19-depleted stem cell transplant. This TCR was sampled from a male patient younger than 18 who had a stem cell transplant for acute myeloid leukemia, so the T cells may come from the graft donor. The CDR3 spells CSVGQGAWEQYF. DNA of the CDR3: TGCAGCGTTGGACAGGGGGCTTGGGAGCAGTACTTC.